Listed below are T cell receptor beta chains from one sample, sequenced in a study of shared clonotypes between healthy human individuals. Produced via immunoSEQ multiplex PCR; TCRdb's table is partial and in-frame only. Among around 1.1 million clones listed, 60% to 80% were seen once. Sample: memory CD4+ T cells from PBMCs. The receptors were gathered from a man between 18 and 35 years old in good health. Some clones in this sample may be carry-over from other donors' samples. Each CDR3 is given with its conserved first and last residue. A D gene is named only where the DNA matches it firmly. Rows may omit the clone size; those that give it use once, few, many or a size class.

abundance	j_gene	v_gene	d_gene	CDR3nt	CDR3aa
.	TRBJ2-7	TRBV7-9	TRBD1	TGTGCCAGCAGCATCCGGGACAGGGGCGAGCAGTACTTC	CASSIRDRGEQYF
.	TRBJ1-5	TRBV5-5	.	TGTGCCAGCAGCTTCGAAGGGGTTGCGGGGGCGAGCAATCAGCCCCAGCATTTT	CASSFEGVAGASNQPQHF
few	TRBJ1-5	TRBV7-8	.	TGTGCCAGCAGCTTACGACCTGACACCGGGAGTGGCAATCAGCCCCAGCATTTT	CASSLRPDTGSGNQPQHF
.	TRBJ2-1	TRBV19	.	TGTGCCAGTAGTACACAACTGGCCCCCGCGCACAATGAGCAGTTCTTC	CASSTQLAPAHNEQFF
.	TRBJ2-5	TRBV28	.	TGTGCCAGCACCGTACCTCTAGGCAGAATGTACCAAGAGACCCAGTACTTC	CASTVPLGRMYQETQYF
.	TRBJ2-3	TRBV10-3	.	TGTGCCATCCAAGCCCGGCCTCCCGATACGCAGTATTTT	CAIQARPPDTQYF
.	TRBJ1-5	TRBV5-1	.	TGCGCCAGCAGCTCAAACAGCAGGGTTCGCCAGCCCCAGCATTTT	CASSSNSRVRQPQHF
.	TRBJ2-1	TRBV5-1	.	TGCGCCAGCAGAGTAAGTGGCTCCTACAATGAGCAGTTCTTC	CASRVSGSYNEQFF
few	TRBJ2-7	TRBV10-2	TRBD1	TGCGCCAGCAGGCCTACAGGGGGCTACTCCTACGAGCAGTACTTC	CASRPTGGYSYEQYF
.	TRBJ1-2	TRBV18	.	TGTGCCAGCTCACCTCTAGGCCAGTCCGGCTATGGCTACACCTTC	CASSPLGQSGYGYTF
.	TRBJ2-1	TRBV10-3	TRBD2	TGTGCCATCAGTGAACCCAGCGGGGGTTACAATGAGCAGTTCTTC	CAISEPSGGYNEQFF
.	TRBJ1-1	TRBV5-4	.	TGTGCCAGCAGCTTGGCGGGCAGCACTGAAGCTTTCTTT	CASSLAGSTEAFF
.	TRBJ2-1	TRBV11-1	TRBD2	TGTGCCAGCAGCTTAATCCTAGCGGGACTTGAGCAGTTCTTC	CASSLILAGLEQFF
.	TRBJ2-3	TRBV7-7	.	TGTGCCAGCAGCCTCACGAAGGGCCCCCCAGATACGCAGTATTTT	CASSLTKGPPDTQYF
many	TRBJ2-3	TRBV29-1	TRBD1	TGCAGCGTTGAAGTGGACAGGCCCACAGATACGCAGTATTTT	CSVEVDRPTDTQYF
once	TRBJ1-3	TRBV6-5	TRBD1	TGTGCCAGCAGCGCGGACAGGGGAAACACCATATATTTT	CASSADRGNTIYF
few	TRBJ2-2	TRBV18	TRBD2	TGTGCCAGCTCACCAGGACTAGCGGGACTCGGGGAGCTGTTTTTT	CASSPGLAGLGELFF
.	TRBJ2-7	TRBV5-4	.	TGTGCCAGCACCCTTCGAGGAGGGCCGTTCGAGCAGTACTTC	CASTLRGGPFEQYF
.	TRBJ2-7	TRBV7-9	.	TGTGCCAGCAGCCCCAGGTTAGGGGAGCAGTACTTC	CASSPRLGEQYF
.	TRBJ1-5	TRBV9	TRBD1	TGTGCCAGCAGCGTAGAGGGAACAGGGGTAGAGCCCCAGCATTTT	CASSVEGTGVEPQHF
once	TRBJ1-1	TRBV4-3	.	TGCGCCAGCAGCCAAGACACCGCATGGGGGATGAACACTGAAGCTTTCTTT	CASSQDTAWGMNTEAFF
.	TRBJ1-1	TRBV19	.	TGTGCCAGTAGATTAAAGTTGGGGGGCACTGAAGCTTTCTTT	CASRLKLGGTEAFF
few	TRBJ1-1	TRBV19	.	TGTGCCAGTAGTATAGCTCCGGGTGTTTTGAACACTGAAGCTTTCTTT	CASSIAPGVLNTEAFF
once	TRBJ2-5	TRBV4-1	.	TGCGCCAGCAGCCAGGGACTGCTCCGGGAGACCCAGTACTTC	CASSQGLLRETQYF
once	TRBJ2-7	TRBV28	TRBD1	TGTGCCAGCAGCCCTGGGACAGGGTGGGATCGGGAGCAGTACTTC	CASSPGTGWDREQYF
.	TRBJ2-7	TRBV6-5	TRBD2	TGTGCCAGCAGCCCAGCGGGGGGCTCCTACGAGCAGTACTTC	CASSPAGGSYEQYF
once	TRBJ2-3	TRBV28	TRBD1	TGTGCCAGCAGTTTCCGACAGGGCGACGCAGATACGCAGTATTTT	CASSFRQGDADTQYF
.	TRBJ2-7	TRBV29-1	TRBD2	TGCAGCGTTGCCCAGCGGAGCGGGGCAGAGCAGTACTTC	CSVAQRSGAEQYF
.	TRBJ1-1	TRBV5-4	.	TGTGCCAGCAGCCTCCGGGACCTCGAATCTGAAGCTTTCTTT	CASSLRDLESEAFF
.	TRBJ2-7	TRBV6-5	TRBD1	TGTGCCAGCAGGGGGACAGGGGTGTCCTACGAGCAGTACTTC	CASRGTGVSYEQYF
.	TRBJ1-2	TRBV4-1	.	TGCGCCAGCAGCCAAGATAGGGTTCCCAACTATGGCTACACCTTC	CASSQDRVPNYGYTF
.	TRBJ2-5	TRBV27	.	TGTGCCACCACCCCAGAGACCCAGTACTTC	CATTPETQYF
.	TRBJ2-2	TRBV7-3	TRBD2	TGTGCCAGCAGCTTATCCGGCGGGAGGGCGAACACCGGGGAGCTGTTTTTT	CASSLSGGRANTGELFF
few	TRBJ2-5	TRBV30	.	TGTGCCTGGAGTAAGGGGACGGATCAAGAGACCCAGTACTTC	CAWSKGTDQETQYF
.	TRBJ1-2	TRBV5-1	TRBD1	TGCGCCAGCAGCCTGGACAGGGGGCATAACGGCTACACCTTC	CASSLDRGHNGYTF
.	TRBJ2-3	TRBV4-1	.	TGCGCCAGCAGCCTTGGGACTGCAACAGATACGCAGTATTTT	CASSLGTATDTQYF
.	TRBJ2-4	TRBV5-4	TRBD2	TGTGCCAGCAGCAACCCCAAGCGGGAGGGCCTCAAAAACATTCAGTACTTC	CASSNPKREGLKNIQYF
.	TRBJ1-6	TRBV4-3	.	TGCGCCAGCAGCCGGGGCGTTTATAATTCACCCCTCCACTTT	CASSRGVYNSPLHF
once	TRBJ1-2	TRBV15	.	TGTGCCACCAGCATCGCAGGAACCCTTAACTATGGCTACACCTTC	CATSIAGTLNYGYTF
once	TRBJ2-5	TRBV6-5	TRBD1	TGTGCCAGCAGTTACTCGACAGGGGGCGGGGGAGAGACCCAGTACTTC	CASSYSTGGGGETQYF
once	TRBJ2-5	TRBV6-1	TRBD1	TGTGCCAGCAGTGAGGACAGGGTCGTGGAGACCCAGTACTTC	CASSEDRVVETQYF